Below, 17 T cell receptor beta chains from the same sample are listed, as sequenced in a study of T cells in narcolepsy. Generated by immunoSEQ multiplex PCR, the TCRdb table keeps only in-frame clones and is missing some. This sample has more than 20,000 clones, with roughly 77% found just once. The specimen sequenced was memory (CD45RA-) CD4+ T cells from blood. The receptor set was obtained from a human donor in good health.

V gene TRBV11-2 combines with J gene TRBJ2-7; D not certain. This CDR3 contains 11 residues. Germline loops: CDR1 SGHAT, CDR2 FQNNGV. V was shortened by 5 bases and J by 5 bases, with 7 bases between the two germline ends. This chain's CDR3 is CASSPVNEQYF. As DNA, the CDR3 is TGTGCCAGCAGCCCCGTGAACGAGCAGTACTTC.

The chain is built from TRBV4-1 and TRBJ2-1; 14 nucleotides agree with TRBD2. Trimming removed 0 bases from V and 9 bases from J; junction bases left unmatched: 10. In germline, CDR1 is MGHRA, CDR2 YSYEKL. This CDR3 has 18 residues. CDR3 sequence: CASSQETRGLAGVCEQFF. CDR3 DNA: TGCGCCAGCAGCCAAGAAACAAGGGGACTAGCGGGAGTGTGTGAGCAGTTCTTC.

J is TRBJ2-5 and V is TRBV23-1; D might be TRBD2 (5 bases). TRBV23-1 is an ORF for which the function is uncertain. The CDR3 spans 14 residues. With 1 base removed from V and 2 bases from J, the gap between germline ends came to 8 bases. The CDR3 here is CASSQCPGQETQYF. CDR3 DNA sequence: TGCGCCAGCAGTCAATGTCCGGGGCAAGAGACCCAGTACTTC.

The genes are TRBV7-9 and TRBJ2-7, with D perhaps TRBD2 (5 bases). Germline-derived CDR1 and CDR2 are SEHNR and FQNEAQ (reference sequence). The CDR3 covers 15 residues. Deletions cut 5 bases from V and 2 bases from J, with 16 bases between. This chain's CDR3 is CASSPGPGLPYEQYF. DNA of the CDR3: TGTGCCAGCAGCCCCGGGCCCGGACTCCCCTACGAGCAGTACTTC.

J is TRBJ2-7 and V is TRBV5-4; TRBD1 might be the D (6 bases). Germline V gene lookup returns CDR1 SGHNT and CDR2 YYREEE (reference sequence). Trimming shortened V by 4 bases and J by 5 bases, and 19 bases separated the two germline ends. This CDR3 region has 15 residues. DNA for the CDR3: TGTGCCAGCAGCCCTGTGGCTAGGGGGTCCCACGAGCAGTACTTC. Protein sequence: CASSPVARGSHEQYF. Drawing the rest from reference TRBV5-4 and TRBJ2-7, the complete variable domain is ETGVTQSPTHLIKTRGQQVTLRCSSQSGHNTVSWYQQALGQGPQFIFQYYREEENGRGNFPPRFSGLQFPNYSSELNVNALELDDSALYLCASSPVARGSHEQYFGPGTRLTVT.

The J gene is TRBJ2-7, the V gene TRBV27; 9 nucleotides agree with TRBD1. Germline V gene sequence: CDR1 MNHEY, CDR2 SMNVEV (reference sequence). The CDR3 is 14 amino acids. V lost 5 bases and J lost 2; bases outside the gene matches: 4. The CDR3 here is CASSPRTGAYEQYF. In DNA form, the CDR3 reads TGTGCCAGCAGTCCTAGGACAGGGGCCTACGAGCAGTACTTC.

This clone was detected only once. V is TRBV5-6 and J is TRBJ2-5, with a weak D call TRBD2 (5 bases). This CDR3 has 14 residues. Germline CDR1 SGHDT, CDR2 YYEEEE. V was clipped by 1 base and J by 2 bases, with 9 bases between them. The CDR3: CASSLRRGQETQYF. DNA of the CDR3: TGTGCCAGCAGCTTGAGACGGGGTCAAGAGACCCAGTACTTC.

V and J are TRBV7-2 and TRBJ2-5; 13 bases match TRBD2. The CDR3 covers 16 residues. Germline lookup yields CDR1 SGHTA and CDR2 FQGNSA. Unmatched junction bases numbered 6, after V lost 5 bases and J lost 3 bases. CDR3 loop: CASSLTSGGLEETQYF. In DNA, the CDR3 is TGTGCCAGCAGCCTGACTAGCGGGGGGCTCGAAGAGACCCAGTACTTC.

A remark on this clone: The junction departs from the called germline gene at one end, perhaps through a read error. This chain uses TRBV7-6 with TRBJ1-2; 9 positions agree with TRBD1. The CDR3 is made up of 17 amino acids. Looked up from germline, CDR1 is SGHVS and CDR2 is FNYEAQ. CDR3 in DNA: TGTACCAGCAGCTTAGACGGCGGGACAGGGAATAACTATGGCTACACCTTC. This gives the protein CTSSLDGGTGNNYGYTF.

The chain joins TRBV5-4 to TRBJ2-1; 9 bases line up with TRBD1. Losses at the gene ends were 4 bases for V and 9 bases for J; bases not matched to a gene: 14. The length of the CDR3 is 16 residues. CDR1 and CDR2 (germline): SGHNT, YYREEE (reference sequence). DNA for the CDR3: TGTGCCAGCAGCCCCGGGTCTAGTCCGGGACAGGGTGAGCAGTTCTTC. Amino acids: CASSPGSSPGQGEQFF. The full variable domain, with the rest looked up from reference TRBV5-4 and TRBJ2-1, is ETGVTQSPTHLIKTRGQQVTLRCSSQSGHNTVSWYQQALGQGPQFIFQYYREEENGRGNFPPRFSGLQFPNYSSELNVNALELDDSALYLCASSPGSSPGQGEQFFGPGTRLTVL.

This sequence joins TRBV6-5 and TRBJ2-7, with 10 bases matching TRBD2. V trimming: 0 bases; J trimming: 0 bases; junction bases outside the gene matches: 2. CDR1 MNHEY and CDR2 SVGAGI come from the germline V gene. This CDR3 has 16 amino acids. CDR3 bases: TGTGCCAGCAGTTACTCTGGACTAGCGGCCTCCTACGAGCAGTACTTC. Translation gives CASSYSGLAASYEQYF.

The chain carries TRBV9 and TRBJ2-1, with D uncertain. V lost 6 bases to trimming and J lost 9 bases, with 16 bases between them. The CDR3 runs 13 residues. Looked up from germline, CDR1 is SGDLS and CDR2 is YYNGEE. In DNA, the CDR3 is TGTGCCAGCACCCGTGTGGATTTCGGTGAGCAGTTCTTC. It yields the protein CASTRVDFGEQFF. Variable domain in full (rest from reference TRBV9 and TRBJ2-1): DSGVTQTPKHLITATGQRVTLRCSPRSGDLSVYWYQQSLDQGLQFLIQYYNGEERAKGNILERFSAQQFPDLHSELNLSSLELGDSALYFCASTRVDFGEQFFGPGTRLTVL.

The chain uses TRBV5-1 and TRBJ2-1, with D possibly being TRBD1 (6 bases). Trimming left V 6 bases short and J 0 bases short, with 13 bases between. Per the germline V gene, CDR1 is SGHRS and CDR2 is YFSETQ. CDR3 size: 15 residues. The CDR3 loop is CASKLGARSYNEQFF. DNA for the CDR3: TGCGCCAGCAAATTGGGGGCTCGCTCCTACAATGAGCAGTTCTTC.

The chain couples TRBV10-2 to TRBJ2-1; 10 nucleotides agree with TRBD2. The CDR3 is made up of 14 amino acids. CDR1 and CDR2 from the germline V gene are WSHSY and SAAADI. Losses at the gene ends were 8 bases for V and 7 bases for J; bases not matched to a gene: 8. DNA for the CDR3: TGCGCCAGCGTGCCTAGCGGGAGTTTGAATGAGCAGTTCTTC. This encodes CASVPSGSLNEQFF.

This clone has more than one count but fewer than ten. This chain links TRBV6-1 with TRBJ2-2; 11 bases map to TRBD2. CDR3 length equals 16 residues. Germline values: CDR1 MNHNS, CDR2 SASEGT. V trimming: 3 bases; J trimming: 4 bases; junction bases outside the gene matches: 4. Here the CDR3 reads CASSEISGRATGELFF. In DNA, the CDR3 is TGTGCCAGCAGTGAGATTAGCGGGAGGGCCACCGGGGAGCTGTTTTTT.

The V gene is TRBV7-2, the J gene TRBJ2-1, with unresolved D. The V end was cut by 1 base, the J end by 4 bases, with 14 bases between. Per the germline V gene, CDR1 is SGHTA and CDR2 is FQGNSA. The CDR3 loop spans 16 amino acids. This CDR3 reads CASSLVAFSNYNEQFF. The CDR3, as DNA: TGTGCCAGCAGCTTAGTTGCCTTTTCTAATTACAATGAGCAGTTCTTC.

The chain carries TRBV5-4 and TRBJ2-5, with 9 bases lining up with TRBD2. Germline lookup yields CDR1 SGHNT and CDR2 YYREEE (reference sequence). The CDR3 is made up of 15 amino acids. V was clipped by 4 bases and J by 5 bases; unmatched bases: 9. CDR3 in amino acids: CASSGTGTSLETQYF. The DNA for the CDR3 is TGTGCCAGCAGCGGGACCGGGACTAGCCTCGAGACCCAGTACTTC.